What follows is one T cell receptor beta chain and its context. This entry comes from a study of blood T cell repertoires in COVID-19. For the study at large: Spain, Italy and the United States supplied samples that represented acute and convalescent COVID-19.

This CDR3 spans 17 amino acids. Germline V gene sequence: CDR1 WSHSY, CDR2 SAAADI. V shed 0 bases, J shed 7 bases, and the junction held 6 bases outside the gene matches. How the authors handled the data: Nucleated cell number was recorded as an estimate derived from reference gene primer amplification. Here immunoSEQ multiplex PCR was the method, and the copy in TCRdb shows in-frame clones only, minus some. The V and J calls and clone size are taken from that table; D and trimming were inferred from the DNA. The sample gives tens of thousands of clones, approximately 81% of which show up once; around 27% is in the top ten.

What was sequenced was peripheral blood. This chain connects TRBV10-2 to TRBJ1-6, with 10 bases aligning to TRBD1. This TCR derives from an older man with active or convalescent COVID-19. The CDR3 region has the DNA TGCGCCAGCAGTGAGTCGATGGGGGGACAGGGGAATTCACCCCTCCACTTT. This sequence encodes CASSESMGGQGNSPLHF.